This entry lists 5 T cell receptor beta chains sequenced from one sample in a study of T-cell reconstitution after alpha-beta-depleted transplantation in children. These receptors' antigens are unknown. Preparation of the TCRbeta library used unique molecular identifiers. Each CDR3 protein gets one entry after TCRdb re-called the PCR reads with MiXCR. The table records about 290,000 distinct CDR3 sequences, 6.5% to 9% of them present only once. Broader study findings: Most T-cell counts and diversity one year after the transplant came from T cells that were newly produced.

The material was peripheral blood, obtained 360 days after TCRalphabeta/CD19-depleted stem cell transplant. The receptor set was obtained from a female patient aged 2-9 years who had a stem cell transplant for Fanconi anemia, so the T cells may come from the graft donor.

This clonotype was recorded at least ten times. J is TRBJ1-2 and V is TRBV20-1; the D gene is possibly TRBD1 (5 bases). The germline gives CDR1 DFQATT, CDR2 SNEGSKA (reference sequence). The V and J ends lost 5 bases and 3 bases respectively, with 16 bases between them. There are 14 residues in the CDR3. Written as DNA, the CDR3 is TGCAGTGCTGCCAAACCGGGACTCCACTATGGCTACACCTTC. It translates to CSAAKPGLHYGYTF.

With regard to this clonotype: A much larger clonotype is one base distant, so this may be a read error. In DNA form, the CDR3 reads TGTGCCAGCAGCGCGGGTGAGGGAACTGAAGCTTTCTTT. This encodes CASSAGEGTEAFF. V usage is TRBV9 and J usage is TRBJ1-1; D is uncertain. This CDR3 is 13 amino acids long. CDR1 SGDLS and CDR2 YYNGEE come from the germline V gene. The V and J ends lost 3 bases and 5 bases respectively, with 11 bases between them.

This clonotype was observed at least ten times. The J gene is TRBJ2-3, the V gene TRBV5-1, with D possibly matching TRBD2 (6 bases). The CDR3 has 14 amino acids. Germline V gene data show CDR1 as SGHRS and CDR2 as YFSETQ. V was clipped by 6 bases and J by 0 bases, with 11 bases between them. The CDR3 DNA reads as TGCGCCAGCAATTTGGCGGGAAGCACAGATACGCAGTATTTT. This codes for CASNLAGSTDTQYF.

This clonotype was counted only a few times. V gene TRBV11-2 combines with J gene TRBJ2-3, with TRBD1 as a possible D gene (6 bases). V was shortened by 5 bases and J by 0 bases, with 9 bases between the two germline ends. The CDR3 is 14 amino acids. Germline loops: CDR1 SGHAT, CDR2 FQNNGV. CDR3 DNA: TGTGCCAGCAGCCCGGACAGAAGCACAGATACGCAGTATTTT. It encodes CASSPDRSTDTQYF.

This clonotype was recorded many times. The J gene is TRBJ2-3, the V gene TRBV7-3, with a possible D match to TRBD1 (5 bases). The V gene lost 5 bases and the J gene lost 8 bases, with 8 bases spanning the gap. The CDR3 covers 11 residues. In germline, CDR1 is SGHTA, CDR2 FQGTGA. CDR3 DNA sequence: TGTGCCAGCAGCGACAGTGCTACGCAGTATTTT. Amino acid sequence: CASSDSATQYF.